This T cell receptor (beta chain) stems from a study of response to subunit inactivated influenza vaccine (dated by TCRdb to 2017 to 2018). Study-level background: To follow how T cells responded to a trivalent subunit inactivated influenza vaccine, the researchers relied on deep quantitative profiling of the T cell receptor repertoire. Summary of the overall study and its limitations: It was suggested by the authors that each seasonal influenza vaccination may recruit only a limited number of new T cells.

From the cysteine up to the phenylalanine, the CDR3 has a length of 15 residues. Only the CDR3 part of the read is kept: 45 bases, read in frame from the first base. CDR1 SGDLS and CDR2 YYNGEE are derived from the germline V gene. V is clipped by 4 bases and J by 2 bases, and the sequence between their germline boundaries is 15 bases long. This clonotype was detected only a few times. The antigen it binds to is not known. Per-base quality was not reported, and no clone a single base away is much larger than it. The library was produced with RT-PCR. The sequencer listed for this sample is Illumina HiSeq 2500. Clones were called with MiXCR by TCRdb after fastp trimmed the public reads at Q25, and only in-frame beta chains were retained. Records with the same CDR3 protein are collapsed into one entry carrying the most frequent genes and DNA. A total of about 620,000 distinct CDR3 sequences appear in this sample, about 12% of them only once. Roughly 10% of the sample goes to the ten largest clones.

Recombination joined TRBV9 with TRBJ1-1; no D gene is confidently identified. Sequenced material: PBMCs from blood, taken on the day of vaccination. This sequence was found in a man aged 50-59 years who received an inactivated influenza vaccine. Donor details come from another sample of the same person, matched by shared clones. The CDR3 protein sequence reads: CASSPAGEPNTEAFF. The DNA is as follows: TGTGCCAGCAGCCCTGCCGGGGAACCAAACACTGAAGCTTTCTTT.